This TCR beta chain was found in a study of naive and memory T cell subsets. Study-level points and caveats: Between naive and memory subsets, TCR abundance power law exponents differed. Possibly reflecting memory cells re-expressing CD45RA, a few larger clonotypes occurred in naive repertoires, especially CD8. Findings for naive and memory subsets could not be checked against ground truth.

Two oligonucleotides, mixed equimolar, formed the beta constant-region primer covering TRBC1 and TRBC2. The ligated cDNA underwent four PCR rounds using SP2 and nested alpha and beta constant-region primers. One entry per CDR3 protein, called by TCRdb with MiXCR from the UMI-ligation and nested PCR reads. The sample has about 150,000 distinct CDR3 sequences, over 20% seen once. Trimming took 2 bases from V and 6 from J, leaving 4 bases between them. There are 12 residues in the CDR3. From germline, CDR1 is SEHNR and CDR2 FQNEAQ (reference sequence). This clonotype was picked up many times. Antigen specificity is unknown.

The sequence came from a human donor in good health. Specimen: naive CD4+ T cells from blood. The V call is TRBV7-9, the J call TRBJ2-2; no reliable D call. CDR3 nucleotides: TGTGCCAGCAGCTTAAGTGCCGGGGAGCTGTTTTTT. This sequence encodes CASSLSAGELFF. Based on the CDR3 plus reference TRBV7-9 and TRBJ2-2, the full variable domain is DTGVSQNPRHKITKRGQNVTFRCDPISEHNRLYWYRQTLGQGPEFLTYFQNEAQLEKSRLLSDRFSAERPKGSFSTLEIQRTEQGDSAMYLCASSLSAGELFFGEGSRLTVL.